This T cell receptor beta chain was recorded in a study of radiotherapy plus CTLA-4 blockade in lung cancer. Overall study findings and caveats: The authors reported that early blood T cell clone dynamics, with interferon-beta, best predicted response.

The junction had 10 bases not matched to a gene; V was cut back by 3 bases and J by 3 bases. This CDR3 contains 17 residues. The germline CDR1 and CDR2 sequences are KGHSH and LQKENI. Focal radiation was given together with CTLA-4 blockade (ipilimumab) to patients with chemo-refractory metastatic non-small-cell lung cancer. A note on this clone: As yet, its antigen is unknown.

Assay used: immunoSEQ multiplex PCR; TCRdb lists only in-frame clones, some missing. Of some 46,000 clones listed, 77% are singletons. The specimen comprised peripheral blood, sampled from a patient treated with radiotherapy plus ipilimumab. The clonotype comes from a human donor with non-small cell lung cancer whose response to radiotherapy plus ipilimumab could not be evaluated. V usage is TRBV18 and J usage is TRBJ2-3; 9 bases line up with TRBD2. CDR3 sequence: CASSPLAGGQGTDTQYF. CDR3 coding DNA: TGTGCCAGCTCACCCCTGGCGGGGGGGCAAGGTACAGATACGCAGTATTTT.